Listed here are 15 T cell receptor beta chains from one sample, sequenced in a study of T cells in Graves' hyperthyroidism and ophthalmopathy. The source material, RNA transcripts, was used to amplify TCR beta CDR3 regions. With the HTBI primer set, the TCR CDR3 went through a first round of RT-PCR. MiXCR, applied by TCRdb to the multiplex PCR reads, yields one record per CDR3 protein. The sample yields around 720,000 distinct CDR3 sequences, about 35% seen once. The sequenced material came from blood. These receptors were obtained from a woman aged 40 to 50 with Graves' hyperthyroidism.

This clonotype was observed a handful of times. The rearrangement links TRBV6-1 to TRBJ2-7; 8 bases are a match to TRBD2. V lost 6 bases, J lost 2 bases, and 6 bases stayed unmatched. This CDR3 comprises 14 residues. CDR1 and CDR2 from the germline V gene are MNHNS and SASEGT. CDR3 bases: TGTGCCAGCAGCCCACGGGGGGGAACCTACGAGCAGTACTTC. Translation gives CASSPRGGTYEQYF.

This sequence joins TRBV25-1 and TRBJ1-1, with 8 bases that match TRBD1. CDR3 size: 13 residues. Per germline, CDR1 MGHDK and CDR2 SYGVNS. The CDR3 nucleotides read TGTGCTAGCCGGCAGGGGGCTGACACTGAAGCTTTCTTT. Its protein is CASRQGADTEAFF.

This clonotype appeared many times. The genes are TRBV10-3 and TRBJ1-1; D is uncertain. There are 14 residues in the CDR3. Germline V lookup: CDR1 ENHRY, CDR2 SYGVKD. V lost 2 bases and J lost 1, with 8 bases in between. The CDR3 nucleotides are TGTGCCATCAGTGAGAAGACATCGAACACTGAAGCTTTCTTT. Residues: CAISEKTSNTEAFF.

Comment on this clonotype: A junction end diverges from the germline sequence, so it may reflect a read error. The V call is TRBV5-1, the J call TRBJ1-1, with 10 bases aligning to TRBD1. The CDR3 spans 15 residues. Germline CDR1 is SGHRS and CDR2 is YFSETQ. CDR3 DNA sequence: TGCGCCAGCAGCCCCGCGACAGGGGGCGGCACTGAAGCTCTCTTT. Protein sequence: CASSPATGGGTEALF.

The DNA for the CDR3 is TGTGCCAGCAGCTCCCCGGGACAGGGGGTTTATGGCTACACCTTC. Its protein product is CASSSPGQGVYGYTF. This chain uses TRBV7-8 with TRBJ1-2, with 11 nucleotides matching TRBD1. V was clipped by 4 bases and J by 5 bases; unmatched bases: 6. This CDR3 spans 15 amino acids. CDR1 is SGHVS and CDR2 is FQNEAQ in the germline V gene.

This clonotype showed up just a few times. The chain links TRBV12-3 or TRBV12-4 to TRBJ1-4; TRBD1 agrees at 7 bases. CDR3 size: 16 residues. With 6 bases clipped from V and 0 bases from J, the junction kept 7 bases outside the gene matches. The CDR3 DNA is TGTGCCAGCAGCTCGGGACAGATAGCAACTAATGAAAAACTGTTTTTT. Translated, it gives CASSSGQIATNEKLFF.

The chain is built from TRBV27 and TRBJ2-5; D gene unclear. CDR3 length equals 14 residues. The V and J ends lost 1 base and 2 bases respectively, with 8 bases between them. Germline assignment: CDR1 MNHEY and CDR2 SMNVEV (reference sequence). The CDR3 spells CASSLWPGQETQYF. The CDR3 DNA sequence: TGTGCCAGCAGTTTATGGCCTGGGCAAGAGACCCAGTACTTC.

The chain links TRBV10-3 to TRBJ2-2; 7 positions agree with TRBD1. V lost 10 bases and J lost 4; bases outside the gene matches: 6. Germline V CDR1 and CDR2: ENHRY, SYGVKD. The CDR3 runs to 13 residues. In nucleotides, the CDR3 is TGTGCCACCGAGGGGGCCGGCACCGGGGAGCTGTTTTTT. Translating gives CATEGAGTGELFF.

This clonotype was recorded at least ten times. The chain joins TRBV6-6 to TRBJ1-1; D unclear. CDR3 length equals 14 residues. Trimming stripped 3 bases from V and 2 bases from J, with 10 bases between. Germline lookup yields CDR1 MNHNY and CDR2 SVGAGI (reference sequence). CDR3 amino acids: CASSYFTLNTEAFF. The CDR3 nucleotides read TGTGCCAGCAGTTATTTTACCCTAAACACTGAAGCTTTCTTT.

Here the CDR3 DNA reads TGTGCCAGCAGCTACCGGGGACAGGGGTATAATGAAAAACTGTTTTTT. This gives the protein CASSYRGQGYNEKLFF. This chain links TRBV7-2 with TRBJ1-4, with 10 bases that match TRBD1. The CDR3 spans 16 residues. V trimming: 4 bases; J trimming: 4 bases; junction bases outside the gene matches: 6. Germline-derived CDR1 and CDR2 are SGHTA and FQGNSA.

Only a few counts were recorded for this clonotype. The V call is TRBV20-1, the J call TRBJ1-3, with D possibly matching TRBD1 (6 bases). V was cut by 5 bases and J by 3 bases, with 14 bases left in between. The CDR3 is made up of 14 amino acids. Germline-derived CDR1 and CDR2 are DFQATT and SNEGSKA (reference sequence). CDR3 loop: CSARETGGGNTIYF. The CDR3 DNA is TGCAGTGCTCGGGAGACAGGAGGTGGAAACACCATATATTTT.

On this clonotype: This sequence may be a read error, since a much larger clone differs from it by one base. The CDR3 sequence: CGARVVRGYEQYF. The CDR3 nucleotides are TGCGGTGCTAGAGTCGTCAGGGGGTACGAGCAGTACTTC. V gene TRBV20-1 combines with J gene TRBJ2-5, with 7 bases matching TRBD1. The end of the DNA aligns better with TRBJ2-7, so the J call may be wrong. Looked up from germline, CDR1 is DFQATT and CDR2 is SNEGSKA (reference sequence). The CDR3 contains 13 residues.

This clonotype has at least ten counts. This rearrangement joins TRBV29-1 to TRBJ2-7; D remains unclear. This CDR3 is 11 amino acids long. V lost 2 bases, J lost 1 base, and 3 bases lay in between. Germline V gene lookup returns CDR1 SQVTM and CDR2 ANQGSEA. In nucleotides, the CDR3 is TGCAGCGTTGAACTGTCCTACGAGCAGTACTTC. Encoded protein: CSVELSYEQYF.

This chain uses TRBV25-1 with TRBJ1-3; TRBD1 agrees at 8 bases. V dropped 5 bases and J dropped 3; count of bases not matched to a gene: 3. Germline V gene lookup returns CDR1 MGHDK and CDR2 SYGVNS. The length of the CDR3 is 14 residues. The CDR3 DNA reads as TGTGCCAGCAGTAAAGACAGGGGTGGAAACACCATATATTTT. Encoded protein: CASSKDRGGNTIYF.

CDR3 region: CAITQDRAGYEQYF. The CDR3 region has the DNA TGTGCCATCACCCAGGACAGGGCGGGTTACGAGCAGTACTTC. This chain connects TRBV10-3 to TRBJ2-7; 8 bases match TRBD1. Trimming removed 7 bases from V and 4 bases from J; junction bases left unmatched: 9. The CDR3 has 14 residues. Germline-derived CDR1 and CDR2 are ENHRY and SYGVKD.